These T cell receptor beta chains were read from a single sample in a study of response to subunit inactivated influenza vaccine. TCRdb passed the RT-PCR reads through MiXCR, listing each CDR3 protein once. The repertoire has roughly 630,000 distinct CDR3 sequences, 11% to 15% of them found once; the top ten carry less than 9%. The sample here was PBMCs from blood, taken less than 15 days before vaccination. The receptors were sampled from a man over 45 who received an inactivated influenza vaccine. Each CDR3 is given with its conserved first and last residue. A D gene is named only where the DNA matches it firmly. Size is omitted from some rows. Given values are once, few, many or a class for expanded clones.

j_call d_call v_call clone_size cdr3_nt cdr3_aa
TRBJ1-1 TRBD1 TRBV12-3/TRBV12-4 many TGTGCCAGCAGCCGGACAGGGGCTAGTGAAGCTTTCTTT CASSRTGASEAFF
TRBJ2-1 TRBD2 TRBV7-9 . TGTGCCAGCAGCCCTAGCGGGGGGCGCTACAATGAGCAGTTCTTC CASSPSGGRYNEQFF
TRBJ2-1 TRBD2 TRBV6-2/TRBV6-3 few TGTGCCAGCCGGACTAGCGGGGGCAATGAGCAGTTCTTC CASRTSGGNEQFF
TRBJ2-5 . TRBV5-6 . TGTGCCAGCAGCTTATGGGGGGAAGGGACCCAGTACTTC CASSLWGEGTQYF
TRBJ2-5 . TRBV5-1 few TGCGCCAGCAGCCTTAGGACTACGCGCGGTGGGACCCAGTACTTC CASSLRTTRGGTQYF
TRBJ1-2 TRBD1 TRBV12-3/TRBV12-4 many TGTGCCAGCAGTAACCGGGACAGGGTTAACTATGGCTACACCTTC CASSNRDRVNYGYTF
TRBJ2-7 . TRBV29-1 many TGCAGCGTGGGGACCGGTTACGAGCAGTACTTC CSVGTGYEQYF
TRBJ2-3 . TRBV25-1 few TGTGCCAGCAGCCCCCCCCGACAAACAGATACGCAGTATTTT CASSPPRQTDTQYF
TRBJ1-5 . TRBV5-4 few TGTGCCAGCAGCTTGGGTGCTGACCAGCCCCAGCATTTT CASSLGADQPQHF
TRBJ2-7 . TRBV28 few TGTGCCAGCAGTTTAGGTTCGGACTGGACCGTTCAGCAGTACTTC CASSLGSDWTVQQYF
TRBJ1-1 . TRBV12-3/TRBV12-4 . TGTGCCAGCAGTTTATTGCTGAGGAACACTGAAGCTTTCTTT CASSLLLRNTEAFF
TRBJ2-1 . TRBV5-6 . TGTGCCAGCAGCTTGGTAGGGTCCCATGAGCAGTTCTTC CASSLVGSHEQFF
TRBJ2-6 TRBD1 TRBV3-1 . TGTGCCAGCAGCCATCTACAGGGGACCTCTGGGGCCAACGTCCTGACTTTC CASSHLQGTSGANVLTF
TRBJ1-1 . TRBV25-1 few TGTGCCAGCAGTTTAGTGGGAGGGGAAGCTTTCTTT CASSLVGGEAFF
TRBJ2-7 TRBD2 TRBV4-1 few TGCGCCAGCAGCCGACCTAGCGGGGCCTACGAGCAGTACTTC CASSRPSGAYEQYF
TRBJ2-1 TRBD2 TRBV28 . TGTGCCAGCAGTCCACGTCAGCGGGGGGGCATAAATAGTGAGCAGTTCTTC CASSPRQRGGINSEQFF
TRBJ2-7 TRBD1 TRBV4-3 few TGCGCCAGCAGCCAACGACAGGGGTTTTACGAGCAGTACTTC CASSQRQGFYEQYF
TRBJ2-3 TRBD1 TRBV6-5 few TGTGCCAGCAGTTGGGACAGGCGCGCTACGCAGTATTTT CASSWDRRATQYF
TRBJ2-1 . TRBV12-3/TRBV12-4 many TGTGCCAGCAGTTTAGACCACGGCAATGAGCAGTTCTTC CASSLDHGNEQFF
TRBJ2-5 . TRBV7-9 few TGTGCCAGCAGCTTAGTGTCTAGCACACTCCAAGAGACCCAGTACTTC CASSLVSSTLQETQYF
TRBJ1-1 . TRBV5-1 many TGCGCCAGCAGTGAAATGAACACTGAAGCTTTCTTT CASSEMNTEAFF
TRBJ2-3 . TRBV12-3/TRBV12-4 many TGTGCCAGCAGCCCAAGTCAGGGGTCGCAGTATTTT CASSPSQGSQYF
TRBJ2-7 TRBD1 TRBV7-2 many TGTGCCAGCAGTTTAACAGGGGGAGTTTACGAGCAGTACTTC CASSLTGGVYEQYF
TRBJ2-3 TRBD2 TRBV7-2 . TGTGCCAGCAGCTCACGGGCCACGGGGGGGGATACGCAGTATTTT CASSSRATGGDTQYF
TRBJ2-5 TRBD2 TRBV4-2 many TGTGCCAGCAGCCCAGGGGCTAGCGGGAAAGAGACCCAGTACTTC CASSPGASGKETQYF
TRBJ2-3 . TRBV7-2 . TGTGCCAGCAGCCTTGGGTGGGTGACAGATACGCAGTATTTT CASSLGWVTDTQYF
TRBJ2-5 TRBD2 TRBV28 few TGTGCCAGCAGTTGGACTAGCGGTTATGGGGGAGAGACCCAGTACTTC CASSWTSGYGGETQYF
TRBJ1-2 . TRBV11-2 . TGTGCCAGCAGCACTCCCTTCAGGGGAGACTATGGCTACACCTTC CASSTPFRGDYGYTF
TRBJ2-3 . TRBV5-1 . TGCGCCAGCAGCTCTCACAGGGACACAGATACGCAGTATTTT CASSSHRDTDTQYF
TRBJ2-7 TRBD1 TRBV20-1 . TGCAGTGCCTCGGGACAGGCTGGCCTGGAGCAGTACTTC CSASGQAGLEQYF
TRBJ2-5 . TRBV5-1 . TGCGCCAGCAGCTTGGAAGGCCGTGGGGAGACCCAGTACTTC CASSLEGRGETQYF
TRBJ2-1 . TRBV21-1 . TGTGCCAGCAGCTTCCTCCTTTCGGGACTCCGTGCTAATGAGCAGTTCTTC CASSFLLSGLRANEQFF
TRBJ2-2 . TRBV5-1 many TGCGCCAGCAGCCGCACGGAGATAGACACCGGGGAGCTGTTTTTT CASSRTEIDTGELFF
TRBJ2-1 TRBD2 TRBV30 many TGTGCCTGGAGTGTAGGAGTACTAGCGGGGGGGTACAATGAGCAGTTCTTC CAWSVGVLAGGYNEQFF
TRBJ2-1 . TRBV7-9 . TGTGCCAGCAGCTTAGCGTGGGGACACCCCTACAATGAGCAGTTCTTC CASSLAWGHPYNEQFF
TRBJ1-2 . TRBV28 . TGTGCCAGCAGTTTAAGCGGCTTTGAAGGCTACACCTTC CASSLSGFEGYTF
TRBJ2-5 . TRBV6-4 . TGTGCCAACAGTGCCAATCGGGGGGCTGGAGAGACCCAGTACTTC CANSANRGAGETQYF
TRBJ2-3 . TRBV12-3/TRBV12-4 . TGTGCCAGCCGGAGTGGCTCTCCGGGCACAGATACGCAGTATTTT CASRSGSPGTDTQYF
TRBJ2-5 . TRBV29-1 . TGCAGCGTTGACGAGGGACGGCGAGAGACCCAGTACTTC CSVDEGRRETQYF
TRBJ1-1 . TRBV12-3/TRBV12-4 . TGTGCCAGCAGCTTACAAGAGTTGAACACTGAAGCTTTCTTT CASSLQELNTEAFF
TRBJ1-1 . TRBV5-1 few TGCGCCAGCAGCTTAGTAAGGGGGAATATGAACACTGAAGCTTTCTTT CASSLVRGNMNTEAFF
TRBJ1-4 . TRBV12-3/TRBV12-4 many TGTGCCAGCAGCCCCGGACGGGGAAAACTGTTTTTT CASSPGRGKLFF
TRBJ2-7 TRBD1 TRBV20-1 . TGCAGTGCTAATCCCTCGGGACAGGGGTACGAGCAGTACTTC CSANPSGQGYEQYF
TRBJ1-2 . TRBV7-9 few TGTGCCAGCAGCTTAGGAGGGTTGCGAGGCTACACCTTC CASSLGGLRGYTF
TRBJ2-5 TRBD1 TRBV20-1 . TGCAGTGCTAGGGACCGGGACAGGGCCCCACAAGAGACCCAGTACTTC CSARDRDRAPQETQYF
TRBJ2-1 TRBD2 TRBV5-1 . TGCGCCAGCAGCTTGGTCTGGATGTCTAGCGGGAGGGGCAATGAGCAGTTCTTC CASSLVWMSSGRGNEQFF
TRBJ2-7 . TRBV7-8 . TGTGCCAGCACCTTTGCCCGGGGGGCCCCCTACGAGCAGTACTTC CASTFARGAPYEQYF
TRBJ2-7 TRBD1 TRBV29-1 many TGCAGCGTTCGGGACAGGTCCCATTCCTACGAGCAGTACTTC CSVRDRSHSYEQYF
TRBJ2-1 . TRBV25-1 few TGTGCCAGCAAAGAAGGGACCTACAATGAGCAGTTCTTC CASKEGTYNEQFF
TRBJ2-1 TRBD2 TRBV27 many TGTGCCAGCAGTTCCGACCCCCCGGGACTAGCGGGAGTTTATGAGCAGTTCTTC CASSSDPPGLAGVYEQFF
TRBJ2-7 . TRBV5-1 . TGCGCCAGCGCCCCGGGACGTTCCTACGAGCAGTACTTC CASAPGRSYEQYF
TRBJ2-1 . TRBV5-1 . TGCGCCAGCAGCTTGGGGGGGGGCCCCGGCGATGAGCAGTTCTTC CASSLGGGPGDEQFF
TRBJ1-1 . TRBV20-1 . TGCAGTGCTAGAGATCTTGGGAGAACTGAAGCTTTCTTT CSARDLGRTEAFF
TRBJ2-7 . TRBV20-1 . TGCAGTGCTAACCGGGAGTCTACTAGATACGAGCAGTACTTC CSANRESTRYEQYF
TRBJ2-4 TRBD1 TRBV7-9 . TGTGCCAGCAGCTCCACTTGGACAGGGGGAGACATTCAGTACTTC CASSSTWTGGDIQYF
TRBJ1-2 TRBD1 TRBV29-1 many TGCAGCGTTCAGGGGGGTGGCTATGGCTACACCTTC CSVQGGGYGYTF
TRBJ2-5 . TRBV7-2 many TGTGCCAGCAGCCTCTTTGAGACCCAGTACTTC CASSLFETQYF